A single sample is the source of the 10 T cell receptor beta chains below, sequenced in a study of blood T cells in healthy people across ages. The use of a sample-barcoded 5' primer and a J-beta primer mix characterized a second PCR of 7 to 11 cycles. TCRdb passed the 5' RACE reads through MiXCR, listing each CDR3 protein once. Of 650,000 to 800,000 distinct CDR3 sequences listed, under 45% are singletons. Sequencing was carried out using blood. These receptors all come from a man in his fifties or sixties in good health.

This clonotype was seen more than once but under ten times. The gene calls are TRBV6-2 or TRBV6-3 and TRBJ2-4; no clear D gene. Trimming pared 2 bases from V and 1 base from J, leaving 12 bases between. Germline V lookup: CDR1 MNHEY, CDR2 SVGEGT. The CDR3 loop spans 16 amino acids. CDR3 region: CASSYETARAKNIQYF. The CDR3 nucleotides are TGTGCCAGCAGTTACGAAACGGCGCGGGCCAAAAACATTCAGTACTTC.

There are many counts of this clonotype. The genes are TRBV29-1 and TRBJ2-3; the D is unclear. V was shortened by 0 bases and J by 6 bases, with 10 bases between the two germline ends. The length of the CDR3 is 13 residues. Germline assignment: CDR1 SQVTM and CDR2 ANQGSEA. CDR3 DNA sequence: TGCAGCGTTGAAGAACCTCCCCTGGATACGCAGTATTTT. It is translated as CSVEEPPLDTQYF.

V gene TRBV29-1 combines with J gene TRBJ2-1, with D possibly being TRBD1 or TRBD2 (5 bases each). The germline V and J ends were trimmed by 6 bases and 12 bases, with 18 bases remaining between them. The CDR3 is 12 amino acids. In germline, CDR1 is SQVTM, CDR2 ANQGSEA. The CDR3 region has the DNA TGCAGCGTCGCCCTGGCTAGTGGGGGGCAGTTCTTC. It translates to CSVALASGGQFF.

This clonotype was found a few times. The chain couples TRBV5-4 to TRBJ2-1; D might be TRBD1 or TRBD2, each matching 6 bases. The CDR3 covers 14 residues. V was shortened by 4 bases and J by 8 bases, with 16 bases between the two germline ends. Germline CDR1 reads SGHNT; CDR2 reads YYREEE (reference sequence). The CDR3 nucleotides are TGTGCCAGCAGCCCGTACGGGGGCAGGGATGAGCAGTTCTTC. Amino acids: CASSPYGGRDEQFF.

The chain joins TRBV4-1 to TRBJ2-1; a weak D match, TRBD2 (6 bases). The V end lost 4 bases, the J end lost 4 bases, and 20 bases lay between the germline ends. The length of the CDR3 is 17 residues. The germline CDR1 and CDR2 sequences are MGHRA and YSYEKL. CDR3 in amino acids: CASSPLKVGGAYNEQFF. For the CDR3, the DNA is TGCGCCAGCAGCCCCTTAAAGGTGGGCGGGGCTTACAATGAGCAGTTCTTC.

This clonotype was observed a few times. The chain is built from TRBV28 and TRBJ2-7; tentatively, D is TRBD1 (5 bases). Germline V gene data show CDR1 as MDHEN and CDR2 as SYDVKM. V lost 7 bases and J 0 bases, leaving 16 bases between the germline ends. The CDR3 is made up of 15 amino acids. This CDR3 reads CASTLRGISSYEQYF. The CDR3 coding sequence is TGTGCCAGCACCCTAAGGGGAATTAGCTCCTACGAGCAGTACTTC.

The chain combines TRBV11-2 with TRBJ2-1; 8 positions match TRBD1. Germline V gene data show CDR1 as SGHAT and CDR2 as FQNNGV. The CDR3 spans 16 residues. The V gene end was trimmed by 2 bases and the J gene end by 0 bases; junction bases not matched to a gene: 3. DNA of the CDR3: TGTGCCAGCAGCTTACGGACAGGGAGCTCCTACAATGAGCAGTTCTTC. Its protein product is CASSLRTGSSYNEQFF.

V is TRBV20-1 and J is TRBJ2-7; D uncertain. CDR1 is DFQATT and CDR2 is SNEGSKA in the germline V gene (reference sequence). Trimming took 3 bases from V and 5 from J, leaving 14 bases between them. The CDR3 loop spans 13 amino acids. CDR3 protein: CSARLGFGNEQYF. CDR3 DNA: TGCAGTGCTAGGCTTGGATTTGGGAACGAGCAGTACTTC.

V is TRBV3-1 and J is TRBJ2-3, with a weak D call TRBD2 (6 bases). The CDR3 loop spans 16 amino acids. The V end lost 1 base, the J end lost 1 base, and 12 bases lay between the germline ends. Germline-derived CDR1 and CDR2 are LGHDT and YNNKEL (reference sequence). This chain's CDR3 is CASSQAFGGGTDTQYF. The CDR3 region has the DNA TGTGCCAGCAGCCAAGCGTTTGGAGGGGGCACAGATACGCAGTATTTT.

This chain uses TRBV9 with TRBJ2-2; no clear D. This CDR3 comprises 13 residues. Germline V gene sequence: CDR1 SGDLS, CDR2 YYNGEE. V was trimmed by 3 bases and J by 8 bases, leaving 11 bases between them. The CDR3: CASSGAFDGELFF. The CDR3 nucleotides read TGTGCCAGCAGCGGGGCCTTCGATGGGGAGCTGTTTTTT.